This TCR beta chain was captured by sequencing in a study of blood T cell repertoires in COVID-19. Study-wide background: The samples span acute and convalescent COVID-19 from the United States, Italy and Spain. In each case, the material was cDNA or gDNA derived from T cells, B-cell-depleted T cells, or PBMCs.

The CDR3 runs to 18 residues. Germline V gene data show CDR1 as LGHDT and CDR2 as YNNKEL (reference sequence). The junction had 14 bases not matched to a gene; V was cut back by 2 bases and J by 6 bases. Per the study methods: Amplification with reference gene primers provided the estimates of nucleated cell counts. Generated by immunoSEQ multiplex PCR, the TCRdb table keeps only in-frame clones and is missing some. The D gene and trimming were derived from the DNA, and the V and J assignments and clone size from that table. This repertoire shows 30,000 to 40,000 clones, 90% to 95% found once; its top ten account for about 15%.

V gene TRBV3-1 (or the pseudogene TRBV3-2) combines with J gene TRBJ2-2; TRBD1 matches at 8 bases. Sample: peripheral blood. The origin of this receptor is a woman in her 30s in a cohort sampled during active COVID-19. In nucleotides, the CDR3 is TGTGCCAGCAGCCAACTTCAGGGGGCGGTTGGGAAGGCCGGGGAGCTGTTTTTT. It encodes CASSQLQGAVGKAGELFF.